This T cell receptor beta chain was captured in a study of control samples from healthy donors and cancer patients. With 3 bases removed from V and 5 bases from J, the gap between germline ends came to 11 bases. The CDR3 loop spans 13 amino acids. Germline assignment: CDR1 MDHEN and CDR2 SYDVKM. Generated by immunoSEQ multiplex PCR, the TCRdb table keeps only in-frame clones and is missing some. The table has around 160,000 clones, roughly 93% seen once. The chain is built from TRBV28 and TRBJ2-7; perhaps TRBD1 as D (6 bases). Sequencing was done on a sample of blood. The receptor comes from a man aged 18 to 30 in good health. The CDR3 DNA is TGTGCCAGCAGTTTGGAGGACAGAAACGAGCAGTACTTC. It specifies CASSLEDRNEQYF.